One and the same sample provided the 21 T cell receptor beta chains below, sequenced in a study of neurological immune-mediated disorders. TCRdb reprocessed the 5' RACE reads with MiXCR, giving one entry per CDR3 protein. The sample has 50,000 to 55,000 distinct CDR3 sequences, more than 3.5% seen once. The sample was PBMCs. The receptors shown here come from a man aged 55 to 69 with multiple sclerosis.

This clonotype was detected ten times or more. This chain joins TRBV7-2 and TRBJ2-3; 10 bases align to TRBD2. Germline loops: CDR1 SGHTA, CDR2 FQGNSA. The trim removed 5 bases at V and 5 bases at J, leaving 13 bases unmatched. The CDR3 is 17 residues long. In nucleotides, the CDR3 is TGTGCCAGCAGCCCTCGAACCAGCGGGGGGGCCAGAGATACGCAGTATTTT. It translates to CASSPRTSGGARDTQYF.

This clonotype was seen many times. The chain has TRBV10-3 and TRBJ1-2, with D unresolved. The V gene's germline CDR1 is ENHRY and CDR2 SYGVKD. The CDR3 is 12 amino acids. Trimming took 8 bases from V and 6 from J, leaving 13 bases between them. The DNA for the CDR3 is TGTGCCATCGTCTTTAGAAAACATGGCTACACCTTC. Its protein is CAIVFRKHGYTF.

Ten or more counts support this clonotype. The CDR3 region has the DNA TGCGCCAGCAGTCAGGAGCAAGAGACCCAGTACTTC. Amino acid sequence: CASSQEQETQYF. The chain carries TRBV5-1 and TRBJ2-5, with D unclear. The germline V gene encodes CDR1 SGHRS and CDR2 YFSETQ. The CDR3 covers 12 residues. V gave up 5 bases and J gave up 2 bases, with 7 bases separating them.

This clonotype has a count of ten or more. V and J are TRBV5-1 and TRBJ2-1, with a possible D match to TRBD2 (6 bases). Deletions cut 0 bases from V and 5 bases from J, with 9 bases between. The CDR3 consists of 14 residues. CDR1 is SGHRS, CDR2 YFSETQ, per germline. The CDR3 loop is CASSLGTGDNEQFF. CDR3 bases: TGCGCCAGCAGCTTGGGGACGGGGGACAATGAGCAGTTCTTC. Drawing the rest from reference TRBV5-1 and TRBJ2-1, the complete variable domain is KAGVTQTPRYLIKTRGQQVTLSCSPISGHRSVSWYQQTPGQGLQFLFEYFSETQRNKGNFPGRFSGRQFSNSRSEMNVSTLELGDSALYLCASSLGTGDNEQFFGPGTRLTVL.

At least ten counts were recorded for this clonotype. The gene calls are TRBV19 and TRBJ1-1; no firm D call. This CDR3 is built from 15 residues. Germline CDR1 reads LNHDA; CDR2 reads SQIVND (reference sequence). V dropped 3 bases and J dropped 1 base, with 12 bases sitting between them. The CDR3 reads CASSISLTPNTEAFF. The CDR3 region has the DNA TGTGCCAGTAGTATTTCTCTCACCCCGAACACTGAAGCTTTCTTT. The full variable domain, completed using reference TRBV19 and TRBJ1-1, is DGGITQSPKYLFRKEGQNVTLSCEQNLNHDAMYWYRQDPGQGLRLIYYSQIVNDFQKGDIAEGYSVSREKKESFPLTVTSAQKNPTAFYLCASSISLTPNTEAFFGQGTRLTVV.

This clonotype occurred many times. This chain connects TRBV7-3 to TRBJ1-3, with 9 bases aligning to TRBD1. With V trimmed by 5 bases and J by 1 base, 15 bases remained unmatched. The CDR3 has 19 residues. Germline CDR1 and CDR2: SGHTA and FQGTGA. The CDR3 nucleotides read TGTGCCAGCAGCGAGAACACCGGGACAGGGTCCTTATCTGGAAACACCATATATTTT. Encoded protein: CASSENTGTGSLSGNTIYF.

This clonotype was recorded many times. The chain couples TRBV12-3 or TRBV12-4 to TRBJ2-5; the D gene is possibly TRBD1 (5 bases). The CDR3 covers 14 residues. V gave up 1 base and J gave up 5 bases, with 11 bases separating them. This CDR3 reads CASSLGAGRETQYF. The CDR3 nucleotides are TGTGCCAGCAGTTTAGGTGCAGGGCGGGAGACCCAGTACTTC.

The chain has TRBV20-1 and TRBJ2-7; D may be TRBD1 (6 bases). Trimming stripped 3 bases from V and 7 bases from J, with 13 bases between. The CDR3 runs 12 residues. Germline values: CDR1 DFQATT, CDR2 SNEGSKA (reference sequence). CDR3 bases: TGCAGTGCTAGTGGGGGCTTTGGAGAGCAGTACTTC. Protein product: CSASGGFGEQYF.

This clonotype was found many times. The chain joins TRBV14 to TRBJ1-2, with 9 bases fitting TRBD1. CDR1 is SGHDN and CDR2 is FVKESK in the germline V gene. Germline trimming cut 3 bases from V and 8 bases from J; bases unmatched to any gene: 10. The CDR3 length is 15 residues. The DNA for the CDR3 is TGTGCCAGCAGCCAGGGACAGGGAGGATGGGGCGGCTACACCTTC. Its translation is CASSQGQGGWGGYTF.

The sample holds many counts of this clonotype. A much larger clone is a single base away; this may be a read error. This CDR3 is missing its conserved last phenylalanine or tryptophan, likely due to a read error. The chain links TRBV6-6 to TRBJ1-2, with unresolved D. The CDR3 is 14 amino acids. V was pared by 6 bases and J by 4 bases, with 15 bases between. Germline lookup yields CDR1 MNHNY and CDR2 SVGAGI (reference sequence). The CDR3 reads CASSPGGRGYGYTC. The CDR3 bases are TGTGCCAGCAGCCCCGGTGGCCGCGGCTATGGCTACACCTGC.

This clonotype was counted many times. The gene calls are TRBV20-1 and TRBJ1-2; weak D call: TRBD1 (5 bases). CDR3 length: 13 residues. Looked up from germline, CDR1 is DFQATT and CDR2 is SNEGSKA (reference sequence). V lost 1 base and J 5 bases, leaving 11 bases between the germline ends. The CDR3 coding sequence is TGCAGTGCTAGAGTTCGGGGACGATATGGCTACACCTTC. It encodes CSARVRGRYGYTF.

The CDR3 loop is CASSAGQGVGTQYF. The CDR3 bases are TGTGCCAGCAGCGCCGGACAGGGGGTAGGGACCCAGTACTTC. J is TRBJ2-5 and V is TRBV5-5, with TRBD1 matching 10 bases. Trimming removed 4 bases from V and 7 bases from J; junction bases left unmatched: 7. The CDR3 length is 14 residues. The V gene's germline CDR1 is SGHKS and CDR2 YYEKEE (reference sequence).

This clonotype was observed many times. The chain is built from TRBV20-1 and TRBJ2-7, with TRBD2 identical over 9 bases. Germline lookup yields CDR1 DFQATT and CDR2 SNEGSKA (reference sequence). This CDR3 has 14 amino acids. J was trimmed by 2 bases and V by 6 bases; bases with no gene match: 8. The CDR3 coding sequence is TGCAGTGCCGGGAAAGCGGGGGGTCCCTACGAGCAGTACTTC. Its protein product is CSAGKAGGPYEQYF.

This clonotype was picked up many times. The gene calls are TRBV20-1 and TRBJ1-5; D remains ambiguous. CDR3 length equals 12 residues. With 5 bases removed from V and 0 bases from J, the gap between germline ends came to 5 bases. Looked up from germline, CDR1 is DFQATT and CDR2 is SNEGSKA (reference sequence). The CDR3 sequence: CSASSSNQPQHF. The CDR3 bases are TGCAGTGCTTCTTCTAGCAATCAGCCCCAGCATTTT.

Ten or more counts support this clonotype. The chain uses TRBV5-1 and TRBJ2-7; TRBD2 aligns across 10 bases. V lost 3 bases to trimming and J lost 3 bases; unmatched junction nucleotides: 9. The CDR3 consists of 16 residues. CDR1 SGHRS and CDR2 YFSETQ come from the germline V gene. This CDR3 reads CASSSTLAGAIYEQYF. CDR3 nucleotides: TGCGCCAGCAGCTCGACGCTAGCGGGGGCTATCTACGAGCAGTACTTC.

This clonotype was found many times. CDR3 nucleotide sequence: TGCGCCAGCAGCTTGGGGGGGGACAGCTATGGCTACACCTTC. This translates into CASSLGGDSYGYTF. This rearrangement joins TRBV5-1 to TRBJ1-2, with 7 bases identical to TRBD1. The V gene end was trimmed by 0 bases and the J gene end by 4 bases; junction bases not matched to a gene: 3. Germline loops: CDR1 SGHRS, CDR2 YFSETQ. CDR3 length: 14 amino acids.

This clonotype came up many times. The rearrangement joins TRBV7-8 to TRBJ2-7; 8 positions match TRBD2. The CDR3 spans 16 residues. CDR1 and CDR2 (germline): SGHVS, FQNEAQ. V dropped 2 bases and J dropped 0; count of bases not matched to a gene: 6. In DNA form, the CDR3 reads TGTGCCAGCAGCTTACGGGGGGGGCGCCTCTCCTACGAGCAGTACTTC. Encoded protein: CASSLRGGRLSYEQYF.

This clonotype was detected ten times or more. The rearrangement uses TRBV7-9 and TRBJ2-7, with D unresolved. The V gene's germline CDR1 is SEHNR and CDR2 FQNEAQ (reference sequence). Trimming pared 4 bases from V and 2 bases from J, leaving 18 bases between. The CDR3 sequence is 16 residues long. Here the CDR3 DNA reads TGTGCCAGCAGCTCCCGCGACCCCCCCGGCGCCTACGAGCAGTACTTC. Protein sequence: CASSSRDPPGAYEQYF.

This clonotype was observed many times. The rearrangement uses TRBV9 and TRBJ1-6, with D perhaps matching TRBD1 (5 bases). This CDR3 has 14 residues. V lost 6 bases and J lost 7, with 14 bases in between. Germline loops: CDR1 SGDLS, CDR2 YYNGEE. CDR3 amino acids: CASTEGGVNSPLHF. In nucleotides, the CDR3 is TGTGCCAGCACCGAAGGAGGGGTGAATTCACCCCTCCACTTT.

The chain uses TRBV5-1 and TRBJ2-1; 7 nucleotides align to TRBD2. Germline values: CDR1 SGHRS, CDR2 YFSETQ. This CDR3 comprises 13 residues. The J segment lost 9 bases and the V segment lost 1 base, leaving 4 bases of the junction unmatched. This CDR3 is CASSLLGEGEQFF. The CDR3 DNA follows: TGCGCCAGCAGCTTGCTCGGGGAGGGTGAGCAGTTCTTC. Looking up the rest from reference TRBV5-1 and TRBJ2-1 gives the full variable domain: KAGVTQTPRYLIKTRGQQVTLSCSPISGHRSVSWYQQTPGQGLQFLFEYFSETQRNKGNFPGRFSGRQFSNSRSEMNVSTLELGDSALYLCASSLLGEGEQFFGPGTRLTVL.

This clonotype was found many times. The chain is built from TRBV28 and TRBJ2-4, with D possibly being TRBD1 or TRBD2 (5 bases each). The CDR3 runs to 18 residues. CDR1 is MDHEN and CDR2 is SYDVKM in the germline V gene. Trimming removed 2 bases at V and 3 bases at J, with 20 bases between. CDR3: CASSLRRDGVGNKNIQYF. CDR3 coding DNA: TGTGCCAGCAGTTTACGCAGGGACGGGGTTGGGAACAAAAACATTCAGTACTTC.